What follows are 19 T cell receptor beta chains derived from one specimen sequenced in a study of cytomegalovirus exposure and HLA in healthy donors (dated by TCRdb to 2016 to 2017). The library was generated by the immunoSEQ multiplex PCR assay. As stored in TCRdb, this immuneACCESS dataset retains in-frame rearrangements with V and J assigned. A fraction of the clones does not appear; measured against another copy, unresolved V genes explain less than half of the discrepancy, and the remainder lacks a known reason. This sample comprises about 160,000 clones, nearly 90% of them detected only once. The ten largest clonotypes hold about 9.3% of the sample. The sample comprised PBMCs. These receptors were taken from a woman between 18 and 30 years old in good health and CMV-seropositive.

This clone was found a few times. CDR3 nucleotide sequence: TGTGCCAGCAGCCAAGAAGCCAGGGTCAATCAGCCCCAGCATTTT. Its protein is CASSQEARVNQPQHF. This sequence joins TRBV4-2 and TRBJ1-5, with D maybe TRBD1 (5 bases). Trimming pared 0 bases from V and 3 bases from J, leaving 9 bases between. Germline CDR1 reads LGHNA; CDR2 reads YNFKEQ. CDR3 size: 15 residues.

J is TRBJ2-7 and V is TRBV29-1; D not certain. This CDR3 is built from 12 residues. The germline V and J ends were trimmed by 4 bases and 1 base, with 8 bases remaining between them. Germline V gene data show CDR1 as SQVTM and CDR2 as ANQGSEA. The CDR3: CSVVEVSYEQYF. CDR3 nucleotides: TGCAGCGTTGTCGAGGTTTCCTACGAGCAGTACTTC.

The V and J genes are TRBV19 and TRBJ2-1; 7 bases align to TRBD1. With 10 bases clipped from V and 2 bases from J, the junction kept 11 bases outside the gene matches. The CDR3 is made up of 15 amino acids. The germline CDR1 and CDR2 sequences are LNHDA and SQIVND (reference sequence). The CDR3 region has the DNA TGTGCCACCGAACCCCCTCAGGGGGCCTACAATGAGCAGTTCTTC. This sequence encodes CATEPPQGAYNEQFF.

V is TRBV5-4 and J is TRBJ1-1; D uncertain. The V gene lost 4 bases and the J gene lost 0 bases, with 10 bases spanning the gap. CDR1 and CDR2 (germline): SGHNT, YYREEE (reference sequence). The CDR3 contains 14 residues. CDR3: CASSALDMNTEAFF. CDR3 nucleotide sequence: TGTGCCAGCAGCGCCCTCGACATGAACACTGAAGCTTTCTTT.

The rearrangement joins TRBV27 to TRBJ2-3; 7 bases are shared with TRBD2. With V trimmed by 6 bases and J by 5 bases, 14 bases remained unmatched. The length of the CDR3 is 16 residues. Germline V gene data show CDR1 as MNHEY and CDR2 as SMNVEV (reference sequence). The CDR3 coding sequence is TGTGCCAGCAGATATACTATTACGGGAGGACGAGATACGCAGTATTTT. The encoded protein is CASRYTITGGRDTQYF.

The rearrangement joins TRBV19 to TRBJ1-3, with D perhaps matching TRBD1 (5 bases). The germline CDR1 and CDR2 sequences are LNHDA and SQIVND (reference sequence). The germline V and J ends were trimmed by 5 bases and 0 bases, with 8 bases remaining between them. This CDR3 is 14 amino acids long. CDR3 sequence reads: CASSPGGSGNTIYF. CDR3 nucleotides: TGTGCCAGTAGTCCCGGGGGCTCTGGAAACACCATATATTTT.

This clone was seen once. The chain employs TRBV28 and TRBJ1-4; D might be TRBD1 (6 bases). The germline gives CDR1 MDHEN, CDR2 SYDVKM. The CDR3 covers 14 residues. V lost 7 bases to trimming and J lost 4 bases, with 13 bases between them. The CDR3 DNA sequence: TGTGCCAGCACCTATCAGGGGATTAATGAAAAACTGTTTTTT. Protein product: CASTYQGINEKLFF.

The sample holds a few counts of this clone. CDR3 in DNA: TGTGCCAGCAGCTTAGGAGGGGACAGGGGTATCAATGAGCAGTTCTTC. This gives the protein CASSLGGDRGINEQFF. The chain carries TRBV11-3 and TRBJ2-1; 10 bases are shared with TRBD1. CDR3 length: 16 amino acids. V was clipped by 1 base and J by 6 bases; unmatched bases: 6. Germline V gene lookup returns CDR1 SGHNT and CDR2 YENEEA.

V gene TRBV2 combines with J gene TRBJ2-1, with a possible D match to TRBD1 (6 bases). V gave up 2 bases and J gave up 8 bases, with 10 bases separating them. Per germline, CDR1 SNHLY and CDR2 FYNNEI. This CDR3 is built from 13 residues. The CDR3 is CASSERAGDEQFF. CDR3 in DNA: TGTGCCAGCAGTGAACGGGCAGGGGATGAGCAGTTCTTC.

The chain couples TRBV29-1 to TRBJ2-2; 7 bases map to TRBD1. The germline V gene has CDR1 SQVTM and CDR2 ANQGSEA. The CDR3 consists of 13 residues. Losses at the gene ends were 4 bases for V and 5 bases for J; bases not matched to a gene: 4. The CDR3 DNA follows: TGCAGCGTTGGCAAACAGGGGACCGGGGAGCTGTTTTTT. Residues: CSVGKQGTGELFF.

The J gene is TRBJ2-1, the V gene TRBV15; 8 bases align to TRBD2. The CDR3 consists of 14 residues. J lost 3 bases, V lost 6 bases, and 4 bases had no gene match. Germline V gives CDR1 LNHNV, CDR2 YYDKDF (reference sequence). CDR3 protein: CATSPSGGYNEQFF. CDR3 DNA: TGTGCCACCAGTCCGAGCGGGGGCTACAATGAGCAGTTCTTC.

The V call is TRBV7-6, the J call TRBJ2-7, with 13 positions matching TRBD2. Germline-derived CDR1 and CDR2 are SGHVS and FNYEAQ. J gave up 0 bases and V 5 bases, and 4 bases lay outside the gene matches. The CDR3 spans 16 residues. The DNA of the CDR3 is TGTGCCAGCAGCCACAGGACTAGCGGGGGCTCCTACGAGCAGTACTTC. Translated: CASSHRTSGGSYEQYF.

V and J are TRBV7-9 and TRBJ2-2; no reliable D call. CDR1 SEHNR and CDR2 FQNEAQ come from the germline V gene (reference sequence). The CDR3 consists of 14 residues. Trimming removed 5 bases at V and 7 bases at J, with 14 bases between. The CDR3 loop is CASSPPLSGGELFF. CDR3 DNA: TGTGCCAGCAGCCCCCCTCTCTCAGGCGGGGAGCTGTTTTTT.

This clone was recorded once. The V gene is TRBV27, the J gene TRBJ2-7; 13 nucleotides agree with TRBD2. The ends lost 5 bases at V and 3 bases at J; junction bases unmatched: 4. CDR1 is MNHEY, CDR2 SMNVEV, per germline (reference sequence). The CDR3 totals 15 residues. CDR3 loop: CASSTGTSGIYEQYF. Written as DNA, the CDR3 is TGTGCCAGCAGTACCGGGACTAGCGGGATCTACGAGCAGTACTTC.

The chain's CDR3 is CAWTGTSGRANSYNEQFF. CDR3 in DNA: TGTGCCTGGACCGGGACTAGCGGGAGGGCCAACTCCTACAATGAGCAGTTCTTC. The genes are TRBV30 and TRBJ2-1; TRBD2 matches 16 bases. CDR3 length equals 18 residues. The germline gives CDR1 GTSNPN, CDR2 SVGIG (reference sequence). The V gene end was trimmed by 4 bases and the J gene end by 0 bases; junction bases not matched to a gene: 6.

The rearrangement uses TRBV2 and TRBJ2-5; TRBD1 aligns across 7 bases. Germline CDR1 is SNHLY and CDR2 is FYNNEI. V trimming: 3 bases; J trimming: 5 bases; junction bases outside the gene matches: 6. This CDR3 spans 14 amino acids. The CDR3 region is CASSDEGARETQYF. In nucleotides, the CDR3 is TGTGCCAGCAGTGATGAGGGGGCTCGGGAGACCCAGTACTTC.

V is TRBV25-1 and J is TRBJ2-1; D is possibly TRBD1 (6 bases). V was cut by 4 bases and J by 8 bases, with 15 bases left in between. This CDR3 spans 14 amino acids. Looked up from germline, CDR1 is MGHDK and CDR2 is SYGVNS. The CDR3 DNA sequence: TGTGCCAGCAGTGTTGGGGGCCACCACGATGAGCAGTTCTTC. It translates to CASSVGGHHDEQFF.

V usage is TRBV11-1 and J usage is TRBJ1-3; D is perhaps TRBD1 (5 bases). The CDR3 consists of 14 residues. Germline V lookup: CDR1 SGHAT, CDR2 FQDESV (reference sequence). V was cut by 5 bases and J by 7 bases, with 15 bases left in between. The CDR3: CASSPPTARNTIYF. DNA for the CDR3: TGTGCCAGCAGCCCGCCGACAGCCCGTAACACCATATATTTT.

The chain is built from TRBV7-3 and TRBJ2-2; D remains unclear. This CDR3 has 16 amino acids. Trimming took off 2 bases at V and 1 base at J, with 11 bases between the two ends. Germline V CDR1 and CDR2: SGHTA, FQGTGA. The CDR3 bases are TGTGCCAGCAGCTTAGGCACAGTCCAGAACACCGGGGAGCTGTTTTTT. Translation: CASSLGTVQNTGELFF.